This T cell receptor (beta chain) was profiled in a study of blood T cell repertoires in COVID-19. The germline V gene encodes CDR1 LNHDA and CDR2 SQIVND (reference sequence). The CDR3 loop spans 14 amino acids. V lost 3 bases and J 4 bases, leaving 11 bases between the germline ends. Sequencing was performed with immunoSEQ multiplex PCR; in TCRdb, only in-frame clones are kept and a portion is missing. The sample carries around 130,000 clones, approximately 84% recorded once. The chain employs TRBV19 and TRBJ2-3; D ambiguous. Sequenced: peripheral blood. The TCR originated in an elderly woman with acute or convalescent COVID-19. In nucleotides, the CDR3 is TGTGCCAGTAGTATTGGAGAGGTCGCAGATACGCAGTATTTT. Its protein is CASSIGEVADTQYF.